The table lists the clone carrying this T cell receptor beta chain with a few counts. TCRdb itself ran the reads through MiXCR, one entry per CDR3 protein. The table records 200,000 to 300,000 distinct CDR3 sequences, roughly an eighth of them present only once. This entry belongs to a study of T cell repertoires in cytomegalovirus infection. As for the study in general: Public TCR beta signature analysis indicated the presence of both CMV infection and matching HLA type.

The CDR3 consists of 16 residues. Deletions cut 5 bases from V and 0 bases from J, with 14 bases between. CDR1 and CDR2 from the germline V gene are SEHNR and FQNEAQ (reference sequence). The sequence was collected from a human donor in good health (CMV status not recorded). Some clones in this sample may be carry-over from other donors' samples. What was sequenced was PBMCs. The V gene is TRBV7-9, the J gene TRBJ1-5; maybe TRBD1 (5 bases). The CDR3 nucleotides read TGTGCCAGCAGCCCGGACAAGACTAATAGCAATCAGCCCCAGCATTTT. Encoded protein: CASSPDKTNSNQPQHF.